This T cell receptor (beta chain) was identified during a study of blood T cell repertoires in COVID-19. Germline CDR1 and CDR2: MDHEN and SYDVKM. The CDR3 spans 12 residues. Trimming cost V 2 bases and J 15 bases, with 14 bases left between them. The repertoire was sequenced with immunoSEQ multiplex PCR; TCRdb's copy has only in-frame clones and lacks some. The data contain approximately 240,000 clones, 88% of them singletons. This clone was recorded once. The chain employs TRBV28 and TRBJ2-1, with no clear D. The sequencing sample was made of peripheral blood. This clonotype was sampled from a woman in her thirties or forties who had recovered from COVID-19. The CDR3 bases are TGTGCCAGCAGTTTACGACAAATAGTCTGGTTCTTC. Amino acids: CASSLRQIVWFF.